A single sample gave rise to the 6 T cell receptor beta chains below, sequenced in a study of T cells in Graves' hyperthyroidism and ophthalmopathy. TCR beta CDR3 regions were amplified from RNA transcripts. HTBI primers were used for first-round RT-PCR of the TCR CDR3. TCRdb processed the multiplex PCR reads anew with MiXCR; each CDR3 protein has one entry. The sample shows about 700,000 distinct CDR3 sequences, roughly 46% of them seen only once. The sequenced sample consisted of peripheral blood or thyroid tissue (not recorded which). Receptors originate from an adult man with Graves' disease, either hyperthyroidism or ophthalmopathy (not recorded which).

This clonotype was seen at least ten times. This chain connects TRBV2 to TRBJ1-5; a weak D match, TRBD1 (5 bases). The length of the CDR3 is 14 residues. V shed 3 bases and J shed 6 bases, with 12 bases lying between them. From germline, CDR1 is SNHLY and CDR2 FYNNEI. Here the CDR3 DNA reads TGTGCCAGCAGTGACCAGGGCTTCGGTCAGCCCCAGCATTTT. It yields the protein CASSDQGFGQPQHF.

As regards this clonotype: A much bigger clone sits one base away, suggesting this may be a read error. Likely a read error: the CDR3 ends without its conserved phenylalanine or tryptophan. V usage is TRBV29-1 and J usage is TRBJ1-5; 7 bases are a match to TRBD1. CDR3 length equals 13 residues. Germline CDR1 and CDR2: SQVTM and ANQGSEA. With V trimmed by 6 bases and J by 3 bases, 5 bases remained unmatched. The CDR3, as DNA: TGCAGCGTCGCAACAGGGGACAATCAGCCCCAGCATCTT. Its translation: CSVATGDNQPQHL.

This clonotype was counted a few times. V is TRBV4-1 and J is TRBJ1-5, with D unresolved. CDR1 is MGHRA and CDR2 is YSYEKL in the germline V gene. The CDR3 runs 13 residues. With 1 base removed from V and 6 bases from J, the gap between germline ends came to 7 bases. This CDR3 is CASSQVQSQPQHF. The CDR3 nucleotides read TGCGCCAGCAGCCAAGTACAGAGTCAGCCCCAGCATTTT.

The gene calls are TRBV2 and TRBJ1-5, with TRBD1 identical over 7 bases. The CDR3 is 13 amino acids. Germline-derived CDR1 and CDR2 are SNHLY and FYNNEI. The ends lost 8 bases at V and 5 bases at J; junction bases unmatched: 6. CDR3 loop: CASSRQGYQPQHF. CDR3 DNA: TGTGCCAGCTCCAGACAGGGTTATCAGCCCCAGCATTTT.

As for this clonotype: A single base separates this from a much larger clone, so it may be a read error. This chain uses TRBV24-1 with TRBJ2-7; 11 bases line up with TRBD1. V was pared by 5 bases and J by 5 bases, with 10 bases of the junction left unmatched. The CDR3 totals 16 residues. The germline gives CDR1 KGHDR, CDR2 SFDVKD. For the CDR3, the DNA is TGTGCCACCAGTGGAGGTCCCGGGACAGGGGGGCACGAGCAGTACTTC. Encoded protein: CATSGGPGTGGHEQYF.

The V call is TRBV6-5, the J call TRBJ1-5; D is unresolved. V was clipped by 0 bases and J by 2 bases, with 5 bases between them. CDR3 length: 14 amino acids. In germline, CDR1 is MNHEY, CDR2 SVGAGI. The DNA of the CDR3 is TGTGCCAGCAGTTACTCGAAAGGCAATCAGCCCCAGCATTTT. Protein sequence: CASSYSKGNQPQHF.